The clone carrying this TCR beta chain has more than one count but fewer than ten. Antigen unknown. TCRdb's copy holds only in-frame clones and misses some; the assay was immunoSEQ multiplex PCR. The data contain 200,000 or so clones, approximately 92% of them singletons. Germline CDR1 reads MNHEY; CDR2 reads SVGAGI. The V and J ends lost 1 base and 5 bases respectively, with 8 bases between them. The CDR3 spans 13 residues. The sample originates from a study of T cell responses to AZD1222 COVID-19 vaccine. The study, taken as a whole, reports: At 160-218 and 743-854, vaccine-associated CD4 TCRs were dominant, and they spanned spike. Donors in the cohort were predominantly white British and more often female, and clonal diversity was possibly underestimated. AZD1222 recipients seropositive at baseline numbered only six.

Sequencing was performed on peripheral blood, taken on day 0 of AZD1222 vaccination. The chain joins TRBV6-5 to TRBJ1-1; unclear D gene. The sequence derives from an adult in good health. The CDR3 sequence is CASSYYGETEAFF. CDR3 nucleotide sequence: TGTGCCAGCAGTTACTATGGGGAGACTGAAGCTTTCTTT.